This TCR beta chain is drawn from a study of low-dose radiotherapy and immunotherapy resistance in tumors (dated by TCRdb to about 2022). A note on the overall study: Cohort 1 received 0.5 Gy per fraction every 2 weeks, with a prescribed total PTV dose of 6.5 Gy. Patients were given nivolumab as a 240 mg flat dose every two weeks and ipilimumab at 1 mg/kg every six weeks, with both drugs delivered intravenously. Cohort 2 received 1 Gy per fraction every two weeks, with a total of 13 Gy over 26 weeks. The trial did not randomize participants into treatment groups. Starting on cycle 1 day 1, patients took 300 mg of aspirin by mouth once a day for four cycles. Eight patients were included in the translational analysis: three from the first dose cohort and the first five from the second dose cohort. Cyclophosphamide 200 mg/m2 was given intravenously every two weeks, one day before each radiation and immunotherapy administration.

What the time point label conveys for this sample: after trial treatment. This specimen's treatment or condition label, interpreted: LDRT plus nivolumab, ipilimumab, low-dose cyclophosphamide and aspirin (RACIN trial). The donors came from RACIN, which was a single-arm phase I dose-escalation trial that paired nivolumab and ipilimumab with aspirin, low-dose cyclophosphamide and low-dose radiotherapy. To be eligible, a patient needed to have an advanced solid tumor that was TIL-negative. Concerning this clonotype: Its antigen specificity is not known. Base qualities are not provided; no much larger clone lies one nucleotide away.

The sequencing machine was an Illumina HiSeq 2500. First-strand cDNA was synthesized using Superscript III and a set of TRAV- and TRBV-specific primers, so that both TCRalpha and TCRbeta chains were covered. TCRs were amplified with Phusion for roughly 19 PCR cycles, with a constant-region primer paired with the adapter attached to the V primers. The isolated mRNA was amplified using the MessageAmp II aRNA Amplification Kit, with in vitro transcription performed for 15 to 20 hours at 37 degrees C. mRNA for TCR sequencing was isolated with the Dynabeads mRNA DIRECT Purification Kit. Indexed Illumina adapters were added in a second 25-cycle Phusion PCR, and the resulting products were purified with AMPure XP beads. Regarding the original processing steps: Custom Perl scripts pooled TCR sequences encoding the same protein, removed out-of-frame sequences and computed each clonotype's abundance. Any TCR sequence backed by just one read was left out of the analysis. Repertoire metrics included Shannon entropy, Gini index, clonality, richness, and frequency of TCRs shared between repertoires. TCRdb ran its own pipeline on the public reads, namely fastp trimming at Q25 and MiXCR clone calling, and kept in-frame beta chains. Entries are consolidated by CDR3 protein sequence, retaining the most common genes and DNA. The V and J calls were determined by TCRdb, not by the authors. The sample table holds about 100,000 distinct CDR3 sequences, of which under 25% were seen once. The ten largest account for roughly 4% of the sample.

From V the trimming removes 1 base and from J it removes 2 bases, while the gene matches leave 7 bases of the junction unaccounted for. The CDR3 goes from the cysteine to the phenylalanine over 16 residues. Only CDR3 DNA remains: 48 bases, in frame from the first base. CDR1 is given as SQVTM and CDR2 as ANQGSEA, both from the germline V gene. Recombination connected TRBV29-1 to TRBJ1-3; a stretch of 8 junction bases matches TRBD1. The input for sequencing was PBMCs, taken after low-dose radiotherapy plus immunotherapy. This TCR derives from a male donor with prostate cancer. Read as DNA, the sequence is TGCAGCGTTGAAGCGGGCCCCAGGGGGCCTGGAAACACCATATATTTT. This sequence encodes CSVEAGPRGPGNTIYF.